This T cell receptor beta chain was retrieved from a study of blood T cell repertoires in COVID-19. About the research overall: Researchers got acute and convalescent COVID-19 samples from the United States, Italy and Spain.

As originally analysed: Reference gene primer amplification gave nucleated cell count estimates. Only in-frame clones appear in the TCRdb table, and some are missing; sequencing was by immunoSEQ multiplex PCR. V and J calls and clone size are those listed in that table; D and trimming were worked out from the DNA. Of 97,000 or so clones detected, roughly 92% appear once; the ten largest clones hold more than 1.5%. The CDR3 loop spans 17 amino acids. Trimming removed 6 bases at V and 0 bases at J, with 18 bases between. The germline CDR1 and CDR2 sequences are LNHDA and SQIVND (reference sequence). Recruited during active infection, patients (from Seattle) were subsequently followed longitudinally.

The origin of this receptor is a woman aged 45-60 years with COVID-19, enrolled during active disease. Source material: peripheral blood. The chain carries TRBV19 and TRBJ1-5; D is possibly TRBD1 (5 bases). The CDR3 sequence: CASRATTGSHSNQPQHF. CDR3 sequence (DNA): TGTGCCAGTAGGGCGACCACAGGTTCCCATAGCAATCAGCCCCAGCATTTT.